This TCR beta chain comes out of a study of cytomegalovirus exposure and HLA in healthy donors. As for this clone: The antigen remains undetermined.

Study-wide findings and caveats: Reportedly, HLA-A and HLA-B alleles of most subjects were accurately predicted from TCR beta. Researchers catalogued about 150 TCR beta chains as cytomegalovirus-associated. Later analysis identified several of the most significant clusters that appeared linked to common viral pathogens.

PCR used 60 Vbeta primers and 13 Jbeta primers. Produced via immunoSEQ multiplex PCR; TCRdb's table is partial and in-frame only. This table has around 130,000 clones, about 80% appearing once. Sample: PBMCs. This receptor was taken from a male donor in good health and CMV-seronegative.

In nucleotides, the CDR3 is TGTGCCAGCAGTTTGGGCAGGGGAGTCTACGAGCAGTACTTC. This codes for CASSLGRGVYEQYF. This rearrangement joins TRBV27 to TRBJ2-7; TRBD1 might be the D (6 bases). The CDR3 runs 14 residues. The V end was cut by 3 bases, the J end by 3 bases, with 12 bases between. Per germline, CDR1 MNHEY and CDR2 SMNVEV (reference sequence).